This T cell receptor (beta chain) was observed in a study of T-cell memory formation after mild COVID-19. Researchers used 5'RACE with constant-segment primers to make TCR alpha and TCR beta cDNA libraries that carry sample barcodes and UMIs. In TCRdb, the 5' RACE reads were re-called with MiXCR into one record per CDR3 protein. The profile shows 250,000 or so distinct CDR3 sequences, over 9% of them singletons. Only a few counts were recorded for this clonotype. Its antigen is currently unknown. Germline CDR1 and CDR2: ENHRY and SYGVKD. J lost 8 bases, V lost 10 bases, and 13 bases had no gene match. The CDR3 spans 13 residues. Study outcomes and limitations: The authors left the SARS-CoV-2 specificity of second-wave clones peaking on day 37 unconfirmed. Contracting clones localized mainly to CM and EM when CD4+ and mainly to EMRA when CD8+.

This receptor was taken from a man younger than 30 who had mild COVID-19 (a few samples of this study predate the infection). Cell type and time point are not known. The chain employs TRBV10-3 and TRBJ1-2; 7 nucleotides match TRBD1. Source material: PBMCs or a T cell subset sorted from them (not recorded which). The CDR3 protein is CATRVEGAEGYTF. CDR3 nucleotides: TGTGCCACCCGCGTTGAGGGGGCGGAGGGCTACACCTTC.